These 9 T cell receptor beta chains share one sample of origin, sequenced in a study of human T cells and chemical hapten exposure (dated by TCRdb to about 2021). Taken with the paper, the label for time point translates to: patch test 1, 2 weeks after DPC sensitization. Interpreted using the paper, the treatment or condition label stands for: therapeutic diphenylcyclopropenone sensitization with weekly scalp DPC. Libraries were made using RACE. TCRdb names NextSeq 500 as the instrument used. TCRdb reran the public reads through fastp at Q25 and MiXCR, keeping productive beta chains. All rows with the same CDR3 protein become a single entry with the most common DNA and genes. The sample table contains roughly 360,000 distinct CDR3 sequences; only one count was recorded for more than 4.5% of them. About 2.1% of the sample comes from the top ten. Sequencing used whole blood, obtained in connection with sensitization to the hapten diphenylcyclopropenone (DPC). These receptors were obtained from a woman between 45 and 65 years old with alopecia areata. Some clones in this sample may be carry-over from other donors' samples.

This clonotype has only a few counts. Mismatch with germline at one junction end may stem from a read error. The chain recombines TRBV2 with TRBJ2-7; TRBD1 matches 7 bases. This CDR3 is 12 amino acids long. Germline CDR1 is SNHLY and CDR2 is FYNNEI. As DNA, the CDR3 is TGTGCCAGCAGTGCCCGGGACAGCAGATTATCCTTC. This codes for CASSARDSRLSF. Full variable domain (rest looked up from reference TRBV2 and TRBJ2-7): EPEVTQTPSHQVTQMGQEVILRCVPISNHLYFYWYRQILGQKVEFLVSFYNNEISEKSEIFDDQFSVERPDGSNFTLKIRSTKLEDSAMYFCASSARDSRLSFGPGTRLTVT.

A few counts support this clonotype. In nucleotides, the CDR3 is TGTGCCAGCAGTTACTCAGGGGGCGTCACAGATACGCAGTATTTT. It is translated as CASSYSGGVTDTQYF. The chain is built from TRBV6-6 and TRBJ2-3; TRBD1 matches 7 bases. The CDR3 runs to 15 residues. Germline CDR1 and CDR2: MNHNY and SVGAGI (reference sequence). J was trimmed by 2 bases and V by 0 bases; bases with no gene match: 2.

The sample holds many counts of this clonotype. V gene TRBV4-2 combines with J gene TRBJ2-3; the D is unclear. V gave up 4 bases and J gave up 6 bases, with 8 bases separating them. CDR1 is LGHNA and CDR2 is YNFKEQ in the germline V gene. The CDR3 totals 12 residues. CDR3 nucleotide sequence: TGTGCCAGCAGCCGGGTCAAGGATACGCAGTATTTT. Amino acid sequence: CASSRVKDTQYF.

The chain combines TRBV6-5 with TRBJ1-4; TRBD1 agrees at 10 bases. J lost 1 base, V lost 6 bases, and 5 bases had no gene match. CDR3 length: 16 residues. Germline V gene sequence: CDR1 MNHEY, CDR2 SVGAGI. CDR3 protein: CASRPDRGLTNEKLFF. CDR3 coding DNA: TGTGCCAGCAGGCCAGACAGGGGGCTAACTAATGAAAAACTGTTTTTT.

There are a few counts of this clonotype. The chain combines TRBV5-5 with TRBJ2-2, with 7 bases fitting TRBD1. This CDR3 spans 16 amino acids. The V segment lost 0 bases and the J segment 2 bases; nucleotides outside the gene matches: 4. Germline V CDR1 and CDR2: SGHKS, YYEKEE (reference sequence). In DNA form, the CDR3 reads TGTGCCAGCAGCTTGGAAGGGGGCGTAAACACCGGGGAGCTGTTTTTT. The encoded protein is CASSLEGGVNTGELFF.

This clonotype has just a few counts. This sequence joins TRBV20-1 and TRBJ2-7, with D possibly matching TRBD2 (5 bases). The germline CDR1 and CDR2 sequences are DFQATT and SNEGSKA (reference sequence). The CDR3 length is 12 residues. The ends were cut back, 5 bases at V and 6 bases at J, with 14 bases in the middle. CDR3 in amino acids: CSAPDLGSEQYF. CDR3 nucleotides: TGCAGTGCTCCGGACTTAGGGTCCGAGCAGTACTTC.

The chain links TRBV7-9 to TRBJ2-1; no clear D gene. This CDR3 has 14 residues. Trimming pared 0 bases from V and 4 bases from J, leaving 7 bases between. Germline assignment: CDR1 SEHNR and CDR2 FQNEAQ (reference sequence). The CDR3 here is CASSLAVIYNEQFF. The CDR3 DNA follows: TGTGCCAGCAGCTTAGCGGTTATTTACAATGAGCAGTTCTTC.

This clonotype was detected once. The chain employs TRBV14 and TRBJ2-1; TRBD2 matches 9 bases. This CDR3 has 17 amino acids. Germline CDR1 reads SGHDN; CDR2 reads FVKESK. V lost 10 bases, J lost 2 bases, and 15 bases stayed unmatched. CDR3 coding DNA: TGTGCCACCGCCTGGCTAGCGGGAAGCAACGCCTACAATGAGCAGTTCTTC. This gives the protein CATAWLAGSNAYNEQFF.

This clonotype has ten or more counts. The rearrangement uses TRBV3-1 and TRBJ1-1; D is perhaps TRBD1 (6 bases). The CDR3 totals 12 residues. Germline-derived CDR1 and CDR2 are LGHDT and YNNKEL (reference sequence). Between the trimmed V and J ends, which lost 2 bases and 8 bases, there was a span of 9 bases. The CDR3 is CASSQWDMEAFF. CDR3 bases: TGTGCCAGCAGCCAATGGGACATGGAAGCTTTCTTT.